This TCR beta chain was recorded in a study of response to subunit inactivated influenza vaccine. Study conclusions and caveats: Each seasonal influenza vaccination recruits few new T cells, the authors suggested.

Using its own MiXCR run on the RT-PCR reads, TCRdb lists one record per CDR3 protein. The repertoire holds more than 700,000 distinct CDR3 sequences, with 21% as singletons. This clonotype came up a few times. Antigen specificity is unknown. CDR3 size: 15 residues. V lost 0 bases to trimming and J lost 3 bases, with 12 bases between them. Germline V lookup: CDR1 LGHNA, CDR2 YSLEER. The specimen comprised PBMCs from blood, sampled 5 to 6 days after vaccination. This sequence joins TRBV4-3 and TRBJ2-7; perhaps TRBD2 as D (5 bases). This TCR was recovered from a man aged 45-60 years who received an inactivated influenza vaccine. CDR3 sequence reads: CASSQEASSFYEQYF. CDR3 nucleotides: TGCGCCAGCAGCCAAGAGGCTAGCAGCTTCTACGAGCAGTACTTC.